This TCR beta chain was recorded in a study of human T cells and chemical hapten exposure. At the level of the study: DPC (0.01%) was patch tested on the upper back and read at 6 days.

Noted time point: patch test 1, 2 weeks after DPC sensitization. Noted treatment: therapeutic diphenylcyclopropenone sensitization with weekly scalp DPC. Non-pregnant alopecia patients aged 18 to 70, suitable for DPC therapy. A single record per CDR3 protein comes from TCRdb applying MiXCR to the RACE reads. The sample holds around 110,000 distinct CDR3 sequences, 12% seen once. The sequencing here drew on whole blood, taken in connection with sensitization to the hapten diphenylcyclopropenone (DPC). This receptor was identified in a woman aged 45-60 years with alopecia areata. Some clones in this sample may be carry-over from other donors' samples.

The CDR3 region is CASSLDEQYF. The CDR3 coding sequence is TGTGCCAGCAGTTTAGACGAGCAGTACTTC. The V and J genes are TRBV28 and TRBJ2-7; D remains ambiguous. This CDR3 is 10 amino acids long. The V end lost 2 bases, the J end lost 5 bases, and 1 base lay between the germline ends. From germline, CDR1 is MDHEN and CDR2 SYDVKM.